This TCR beta chain was identified in a study of T cell responses to AZD1222 COVID-19 vaccine. General study points: Along spike, vaccine-associated CD4 TCRs were found throughout, with dominance at 160-218 and 743-854. Two doses of AZD1222 preceded a rise in Spike-specific TCR breadth and depth.

The data were produced by immunoSEQ multiplex PCR, yet TCRdb's version contains in-frame clones alone and is incomplete. This table has about 150,000 clones, 89% appearing once. Worth noting for this clone: No antigen is known for it.

The CDR3 totals 15 residues. Germline V lookup: CDR1 SGHRS, CDR2 YFSETQ. V was shortened by 3 bases and J by 1 base, with 13 bases between the two germline ends. The origin of this receptor is an adult in good health. The sequences come from peripheral blood, collected on day 0 of AZD1222 vaccination. The J gene is TRBJ2-5, the V gene TRBV5-1; D unresolved. CDR3 coding DNA: TGCGCCAGCAGCTACTTAGGGTATAGCCAAGAGACCCAGTACTTC. The encoded protein is CASSYLGYSQETQYF.